This T cell receptor (beta chain) was documented in a study of technical replicates of blood from a few donors. Some clones are missing from TCRdb's copy, which holds only in-frame ones; the method was immunoSEQ multiplex PCR. The sample has roughly 59,000 clones, approximately 86% seen once; the top ten hold 4% to 5.5%. With 4 bases removed from V and 10 bases from J, the gap between germline ends came to 16 bases. Germline CDR1 GTSNPN, CDR2 SVGIG (reference sequence). This CDR3 region has 12 residues. Input material: PBMCs. The V gene is TRBV30, the J gene TRBJ1-1; D is unclear. The sequence came from a human donor in good health. Some clones in this sample may be carry-over from other donors' samples. The CDR3 coding sequence is TGTGCCTGGATTCGGGTCAGTGGTAGAGCTTTCTTT. It codes for CAWIRVSGRAFF.